The entry that follows covers one T cell receptor (beta chain) sequence. Its binding antigen is unknown. There are no base qualities to consult, and no much larger clone falls within one base. The library was produced with the immunoSEQ multiplex PCR assay. For the multiplex PCR, a mixture combining 60 forward primers for TCR Vbeta segments and 13 reverse primers for TCR Jbeta segments was used. Amplification of the CDR3 region of rearranged TCR beta genes was performed with a multiplex PCR assay on genomic DNA. Amplified TCR beta libraries were sequenced as 87-base-pair reads on the Illumina HiSeq System. Per the original workflow: In a later analysis, tens of millions of unique TCR beta chains were counted across the approximately 640 repertoires, and roughly 10 million of these chains were shared by at least two donors. To remove PCR and sequencing errors, raw reads were error-corrected and collapsed into unique sequences using a nearest-neighbor algorithm that merged closely related sequences. CDR3 sequences were aligned to IMGT reference sequences to assign V, D and J gene segments. For a sequence to be retained, a match of at least six nucleotides was required to both a V gene segment and a J gene segment. A rearrangement counted as productive if the CDR3 had no stop codons and remained in frame with V and J, and every other rearrangement counted as non-productive. CDR3 was defined according to IMGT convention as the region running from the second conserved V-encoded cysteine to the conserved J-encoded phenylalanine. The earlier analysis of some 580 of the donors excluded any sequence lacking an unambiguous match to a single V gene segment. In an earlier analysis of 450 to 700 of the donors, V segments were called functional above 56.7% productive rearrangements and were called segregating when the between-donor standard deviation exceeded 5%. A statistical classification framework was developed to diagnose cytomegalovirus status using the catalog of TCR beta chain sequences. V and J gene assignment, in a later analysis, came from comparing TCR nucleotide sequences with IMGT/GENE-DB human TR gene sequences. Using the TCRdist pipeline, a later analysis assigned CDR3 sequences along with most-parsimonious VDJ recombination scenarios. In a later analysis, every TCR beta chain was defined by the combination of its CDR3 amino acid sequence and its V-gene family, and reads without a unique V-gene family were dropped. To address suspected cross-contamination and a sequencing artifact, a later analysis removed approximately 590 highly shared, low-generation-probability nucleotide sequences. In a later analysis, a clonal expansion index was calculated for each public chain from normalized within-repertoire ranks of inferred template counts. In a later analysis, generation probabilities were computed with a VDJ recombination model fitted to out-of-frame rearrangements, and the resulting probabilities were checked against IGoR. Hypergeometric tests were used in a later analysis to score TCR-TCR, TCR-HLA and TCR-CMV co-occurrence, with a repertoire-size bias correction applied to the TCR pairs. In a later analysis, false discovery rates were estimated by permuting HLA or CMV assignments 20 times. In a later analysis, co-occurring TCRs were grouped using DBSCAN, and TCRdist sequence similarity was added for clustering within HLA-allele-positive subsets. Repertoires with fewer than 30,000 or more than 120,000 public chains, plus five repertoires with anomalous nucleotide sharing, were excluded from co-occurrence clustering. TCRdb stores this immuneACCESS table with in-frame sequences only. Part of the clones is absent; in the studies checked, under half of the shortfall reflects unresolved V genes, and no reason is known for the rest. V and J calls and clone size come straight from that table; D and trimming were deduced from the DNA. The sample table contains more than 150,000 clones; only one count was recorded for roughly 87% of them. The leading ten clones occupy 0.2% to 0.3% of the sample.

This record belongs to a study of cytomegalovirus exposure and HLA in healthy donors listed by TCRdb under 2017. Some background on the complete study: An earlier analysis of 587 of the donors reported about 300 Gb of sequence data and 95 million to 120 million unique TCR beta sequences obtained from around 180 million T cells. Class I and class II HLA loci were covered by the typing at four-digit resolution. Around 320 gigabases of sequencing data and approximately 80 million unique TCR sequences were included in an early release covering 550 to 650 HLA-typed donors. To study patterns of TCR occurrence, a later analysis re-analyzed previously published TCR beta repertoires from more than 550 donors and added high-resolution HLA genotyping. Typing coverage differed by locus: A, B, C, DRB1 and DQB1 were typed in roughly 620-640 donors, DQA1 in roughly 500, DPA1 in 600 to 610, and DPB1 in 472. Five DR-DQ haplotypes were handled as single units for association and clustering, since linkage in the cohort was strong. To predict cytomegalovirus infection status, the study combined high-throughput TCR immunosequencing, statistical association of individual TCRs with disease status, and machine learning. Across roughly 420 genotyped donors of the cohort, an average of about 240,000 unique TCR beta nucleotide sequences per donor were sequenced, and roughly 20% of those sequences were non-productive. The T cell repertoires of under 700 subjects were profiled by immunosequencing and related to cytomegalovirus serostatus. The genetic ancestry cluster associated with self-reported Caucasian donors included about 81% of the approximately 400 genotyped donors. To decide whether each TCR beta V gene segment behaved as functional or pseudogenic, an earlier analysis of over 500 of the donors relied on high-throughput TCR beta sequencing. Along with the approximately 650-subject first cohort, a separate validation cohort of more than 90 different subjects was used. Donor age, sex, ethnicity and CMV serostatus were collected together with the repertoire data. The study aimed to test whether signatures of past pathogen exposure could be identified by cataloging public T cell receptors. All discovery cohort repertoires had been generated on a single sequencing platform. The later analysis used no new phenotypic data to find candidate immune exposures, relying instead on TCR beta sequences and their occurrence across donors. Genome-wide SNP genotypes for about three fifths of the roughly 670 donors were used in a later genetic analysis, which treated that subset as a discovery cohort.

The cohort comprised 666 healthy bone marrow donors. Cohort members were all nominally healthy when sampled, although unrecorded immune exposures were likely present. The donor tested CMV seronegative, placing the donor among the 352 seronegative members of the cohort. Each donor provided a peripheral blood sample, and peripheral blood mononuclear cells were used for TCR beta sequencing. Genomic DNA was extracted from the blood cell samples with the Qiagen DNeasy Blood Extraction Kit. Results and caveats for the whole study, not just this receptor: An earlier analysis of some 560 of the donors showed that most TCR beta V segments appeared in productive rearrangements either about 87% or about 30% of the time, which broadly matched IMGT annotations. Because counts were too low, seventeen rarely observed V segments, including chromosome 9 orphons, were left out of the earlier analysis of a few hundred of the donors. For the cohort, immune exposure information was limited to CMV serostatus. Specific HLA alleles were associated with some 15,000 TCR beta sequences at a false discovery rate of 0.05 in a later analysis. A later analysis found that TCR association rates varied across HLA loci, with DRB1 alleles showing the most associated TCRs and HLA-C alleles the fewest. When HLA alleles, especially DR and DQ, strongly co-occurred, attributing TCR associations to individual alleles was difficult. A group of highly shared sequence variants was considered likely to be a technical artifact of the sequencing pipeline. A later analysis reported that several top co-occurrence clusters appeared linked to parvovirus B19, influenza, CMV and Epstein-Barr virus. Correlated functional status among segregating V segments might reflect linkage disequilibrium, but an unknown experimental factor could not be ruled out. In a later analysis, HLA-associated TCR beta chains were found to be more clonally expanded and to have lower generation probabilities than equally common non-associated chains. The classifier was reported to diagnose cytomegalovirus status with high specificity and sensitivity in both the original and validation cohorts. The presence/absence analyses assumed that sequencing depth was roughly uniform across donors, and that assumption may not be true. Most TCR sequences were observed very rarely across donors, whereas some public TCRs were present in many individuals. The authors suggested that the approach could potentially be generalized to other disease states and immunological phenotypes. A further reported finding was that TCR beta sequences accurately predicted the HLA-A and HLA-B alleles for most subjects in the first cohort. Only TCR beta chains were sequenced in this cohort, and the absence of alpha or paired-chain data limited detectable features. Compared with the roughly 710-donor mean, donors in an Asian-associated ancestry cluster had fewer N-insertions in productive TCRs, according to a later genetic analysis. Most CMV-associated TCR beta chains appeared to be HLA-restricted in a later analysis, and the HLA associations seemed to be driven largely by CMV exposure. Because HLA typing was missing for some donors at each locus, association tests included only the typed subset. A few of the identified cytomegalovirus-associated TCR beta chains were confirmed in vitro to be specific for cytomegalovirus antigens. The study gave a list of 150 to 200 TCR beta chains associated with cytomegalovirus. V-gene and J-gene trimming of TCR beta chains was associated with a missense DCLRE1C variant in a later genetic analysis, and the association was replicated in an independent cohort.

The specimen was PBMCs. This clonotype originated in a girl less than two years old in good health and CMV-seronegative.

The CDR3 here reads CASSLGLTSGRPENEQFF. The sequenced DNA: TGTGCCAGCAGCTTGGGCCTCACTAGCGGGAGGCCTGAGAATGAGCAGTTCTTC. The chain employs TRBV5-8 and TRBJ2-1; 12 junctional bases match TRBD2. The CDR3 runs 18 residues from the cysteine to the phenylalanine. CDR3 DNA is the only sequence kept; it has 54 bases, read in frame from the first base. The germline V gene sets CDR1 to SGHTS and CDR2 to YDEGEE. V loses 0 bases at its end and J loses 7 bases; junction bases beyond the gene matches: 11.